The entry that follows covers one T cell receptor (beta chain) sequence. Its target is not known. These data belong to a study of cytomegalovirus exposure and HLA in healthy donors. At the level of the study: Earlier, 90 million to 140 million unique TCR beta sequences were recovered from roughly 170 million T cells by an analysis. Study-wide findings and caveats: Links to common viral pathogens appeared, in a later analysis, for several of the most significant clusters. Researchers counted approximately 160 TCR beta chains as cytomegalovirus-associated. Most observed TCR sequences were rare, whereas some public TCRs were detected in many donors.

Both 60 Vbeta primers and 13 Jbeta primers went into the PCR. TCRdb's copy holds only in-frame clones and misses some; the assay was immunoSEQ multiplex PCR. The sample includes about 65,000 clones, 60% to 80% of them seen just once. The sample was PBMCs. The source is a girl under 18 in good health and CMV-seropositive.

The CDR3 reads CASKRANTGELFF. The DNA for the CDR3 is TGTGCCAGCAAACGGGCGAACACCGGGGAGCTGTTTTTT. This chain uses TRBV5-6 with TRBJ2-2; D remains ambiguous. Looked up from germline, CDR1 is SGHDT and CDR2 is YYEEEE. Trimming pared 6 bases from V and 0 bases from J, leaving 6 bases between. The length of the CDR3 is 13 residues.